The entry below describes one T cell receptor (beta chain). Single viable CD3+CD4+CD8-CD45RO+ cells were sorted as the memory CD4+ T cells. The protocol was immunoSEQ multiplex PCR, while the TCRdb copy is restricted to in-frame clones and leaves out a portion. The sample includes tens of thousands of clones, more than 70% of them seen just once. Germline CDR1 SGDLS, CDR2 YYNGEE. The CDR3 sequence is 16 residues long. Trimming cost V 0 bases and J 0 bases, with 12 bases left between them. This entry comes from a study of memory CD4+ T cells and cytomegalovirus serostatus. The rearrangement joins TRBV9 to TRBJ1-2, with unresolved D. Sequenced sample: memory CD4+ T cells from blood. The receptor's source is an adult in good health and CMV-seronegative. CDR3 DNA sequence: TGTGCCAGCAGCGTAGGGCCGTCGATAGCTAACTATGGCTACACCTTC. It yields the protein CASSVGPSIANYGYTF.